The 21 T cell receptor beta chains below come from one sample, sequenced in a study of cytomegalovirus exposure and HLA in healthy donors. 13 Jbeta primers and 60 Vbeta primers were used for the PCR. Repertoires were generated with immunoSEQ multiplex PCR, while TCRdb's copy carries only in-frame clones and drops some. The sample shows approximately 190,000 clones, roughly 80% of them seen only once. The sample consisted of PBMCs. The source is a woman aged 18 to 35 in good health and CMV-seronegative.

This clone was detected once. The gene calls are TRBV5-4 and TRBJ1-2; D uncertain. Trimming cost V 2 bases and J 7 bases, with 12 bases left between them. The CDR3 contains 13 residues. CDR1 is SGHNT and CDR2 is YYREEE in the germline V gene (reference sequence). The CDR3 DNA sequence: TGTGCCAGCAGCTTAAGGGCGGGAGCTGGCTACACCTTC. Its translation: CASSLRAGAGYTF.

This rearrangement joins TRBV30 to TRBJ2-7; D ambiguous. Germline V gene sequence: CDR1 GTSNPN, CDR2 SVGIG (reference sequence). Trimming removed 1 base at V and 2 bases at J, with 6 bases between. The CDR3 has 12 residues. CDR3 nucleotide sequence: TGTGCCTGGAGTGCTACTACCTACGAGCAGTACTTC. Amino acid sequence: CAWSATTYEQYF.

The CDR3 region is CASRQGNSYEQYF. The DNA of the CDR3 is TGTGCCTCACGACAGGGGAACTCCTACGAGCAGTACTTC. V and J are TRBV28 and TRBJ2-7; 8 nucleotides match TRBD1. Germline CDR1 and CDR2: MDHEN and SYDVKM. The V and J ends lost 11 bases and 0 bases, in that order; junction bases with no gene match: 6. The CDR3 runs 13 residues.

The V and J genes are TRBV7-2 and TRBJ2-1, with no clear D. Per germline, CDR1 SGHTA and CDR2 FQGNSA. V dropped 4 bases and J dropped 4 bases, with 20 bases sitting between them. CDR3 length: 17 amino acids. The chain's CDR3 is CASSSPVSLELYNEQFF. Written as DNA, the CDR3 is TGTGCCAGCAGCTCACCGGTCTCGCTGGAGTTATACAATGAGCAGTTCTTC.

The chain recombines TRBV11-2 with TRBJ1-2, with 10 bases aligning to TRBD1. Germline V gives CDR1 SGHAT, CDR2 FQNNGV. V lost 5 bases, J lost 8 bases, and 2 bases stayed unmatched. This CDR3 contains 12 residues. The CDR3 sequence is CASSRDRGGYTF. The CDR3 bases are TGTGCCAGCAGCAGGGACAGGGGCGGCTACACCTTC.

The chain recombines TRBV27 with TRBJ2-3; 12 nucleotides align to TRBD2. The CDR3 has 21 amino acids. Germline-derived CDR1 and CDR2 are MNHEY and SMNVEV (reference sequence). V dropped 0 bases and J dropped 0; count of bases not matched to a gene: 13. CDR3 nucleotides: TGTGCCAGCAGTTTATCGAGAGGACCGGGACTAGCGGGCCGCAGCACAGATACGCAGTATTTT. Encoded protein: CASSLSRGPGLAGRSTDTQYF.

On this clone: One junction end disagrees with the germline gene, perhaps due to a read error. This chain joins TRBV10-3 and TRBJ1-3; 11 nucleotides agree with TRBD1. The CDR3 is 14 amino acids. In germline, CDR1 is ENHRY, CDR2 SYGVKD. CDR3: CAISEGTGGPAMSF. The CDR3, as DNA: TGTGCCATCAGTGAAGGGACAGGGGGTCCGGCAATGAGTTTT.

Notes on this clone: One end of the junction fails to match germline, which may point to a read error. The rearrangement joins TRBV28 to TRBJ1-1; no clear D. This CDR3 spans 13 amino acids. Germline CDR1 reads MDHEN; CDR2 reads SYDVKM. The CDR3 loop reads CAGSLSMNTEAFF. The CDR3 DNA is TGTGCCGGCAGTTTATCTATGAACACTGAAGCTTTCTTT.

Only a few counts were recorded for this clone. This CDR3 reads CASSEADRLNTEAFF. The CDR3 bases are TGTGCCAGCAGTGAAGCGGACAGGCTGAACACTGAAGCTTTCTTT. The chain joins TRBV2 to TRBJ1-1; 7 nucleotides match TRBD1. The CDR3 is 15 amino acids. J gave up 0 bases and V 0 bases, and 1 base lay outside the gene matches. Germline V gives CDR1 SNHLY, CDR2 FYNNEI. The variable domain in full, with the rest retrieved from reference TRBV2 and TRBJ1-1, is EPEVTQTPSHQVTQMGQEVILRCVPISNHLYFYWYRQILGQKVEFLVSFYNNEISEKSEIFDDQFSVERPDGSNFTLKIRSTKLEDSAMYFCASSEADRLNTEAFFGQGTRLTVV.

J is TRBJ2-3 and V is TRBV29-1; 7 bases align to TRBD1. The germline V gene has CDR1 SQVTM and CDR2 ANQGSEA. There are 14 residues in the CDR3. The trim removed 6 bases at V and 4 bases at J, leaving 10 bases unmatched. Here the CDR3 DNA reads TGCAGCGTGGCCCCCCAAGACAGGGCAGATACGCAGTATTTT. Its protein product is CSVAPQDRADTQYF.

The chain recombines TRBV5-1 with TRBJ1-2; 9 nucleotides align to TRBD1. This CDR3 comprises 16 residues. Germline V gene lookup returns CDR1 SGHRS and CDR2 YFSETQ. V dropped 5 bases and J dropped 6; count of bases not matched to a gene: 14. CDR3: CASRLGQGQVTDGYTF. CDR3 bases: TGCGCCAGCAGACTGGGACAGGGCCAAGTGACAGATGGCTACACCTTC.

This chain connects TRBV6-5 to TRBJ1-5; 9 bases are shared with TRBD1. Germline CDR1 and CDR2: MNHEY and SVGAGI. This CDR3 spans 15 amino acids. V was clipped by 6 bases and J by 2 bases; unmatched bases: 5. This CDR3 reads CASRSQGARNQPQHF. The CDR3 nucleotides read TGTGCCAGCAGGTCACAGGGGGCGCGCAATCAGCCCCAGCATTTT.

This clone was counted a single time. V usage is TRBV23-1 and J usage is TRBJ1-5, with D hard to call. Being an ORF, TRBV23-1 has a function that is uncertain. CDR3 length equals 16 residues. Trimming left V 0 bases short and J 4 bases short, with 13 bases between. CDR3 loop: CASSQSNKRINQPQHF. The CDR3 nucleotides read TGCGCCAGCAGTCAATCGAACAAGAGGATAAATCAGCCCCAGCATTTT.

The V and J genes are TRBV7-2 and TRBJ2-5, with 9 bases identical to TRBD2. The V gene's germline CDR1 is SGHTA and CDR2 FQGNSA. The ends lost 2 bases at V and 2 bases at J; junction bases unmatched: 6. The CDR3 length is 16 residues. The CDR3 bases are TGTGCCAGCAGCTTATCCCTAGCGGGATCACAAGAGACCCAGTACTTC. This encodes CASSLSLAGSQETQYF.

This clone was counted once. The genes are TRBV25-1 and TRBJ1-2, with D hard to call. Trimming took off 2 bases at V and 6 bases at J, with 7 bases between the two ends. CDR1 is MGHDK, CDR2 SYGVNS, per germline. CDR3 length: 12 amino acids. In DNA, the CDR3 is TGTGCCAGCAGTGAAGGTCAGGATGGCTACACCTTC. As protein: CASSEGQDGYTF.

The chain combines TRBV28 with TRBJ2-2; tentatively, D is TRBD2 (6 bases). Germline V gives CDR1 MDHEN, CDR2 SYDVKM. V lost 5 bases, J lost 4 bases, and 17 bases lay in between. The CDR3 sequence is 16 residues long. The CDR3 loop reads CASSPHGGLGTGELFF. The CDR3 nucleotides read TGTGCCAGCAGTCCCCACGGAGGGCTAGGCACCGGGGAGCTGTTTTTT.

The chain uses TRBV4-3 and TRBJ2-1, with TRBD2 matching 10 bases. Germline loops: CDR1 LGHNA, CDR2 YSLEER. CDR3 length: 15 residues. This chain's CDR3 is CAPWGVQREGDEQFF. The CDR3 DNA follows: TGCGCTCCTTGGGGGGTCCAGCGGGAGGGGGATGAGCAGTTCTTC.

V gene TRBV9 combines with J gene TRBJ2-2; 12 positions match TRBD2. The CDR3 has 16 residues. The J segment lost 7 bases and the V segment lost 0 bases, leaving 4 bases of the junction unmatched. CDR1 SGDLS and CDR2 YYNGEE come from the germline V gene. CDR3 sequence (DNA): TGTGCCAGCAGCGTAGCTAGCGGGAGGGCCATCGGGGAGCTGTTTTTT. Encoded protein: CASSVASGRAIGELFF.

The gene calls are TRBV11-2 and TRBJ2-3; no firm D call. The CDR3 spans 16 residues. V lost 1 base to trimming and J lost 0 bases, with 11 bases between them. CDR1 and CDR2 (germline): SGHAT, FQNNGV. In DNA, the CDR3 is TGTGCCAGCAGCTTAGTACCACCCGCGAGCACAGATACGCAGTATTTT. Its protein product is CASSLVPPASTDTQYF.

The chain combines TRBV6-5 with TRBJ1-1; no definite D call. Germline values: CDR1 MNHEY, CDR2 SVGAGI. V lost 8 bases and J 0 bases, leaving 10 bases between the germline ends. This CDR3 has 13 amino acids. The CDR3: CASAVYMNTEAFF. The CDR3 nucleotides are TGTGCCAGCGCGGTCTACATGAACACTGAAGCTTTCTTT.

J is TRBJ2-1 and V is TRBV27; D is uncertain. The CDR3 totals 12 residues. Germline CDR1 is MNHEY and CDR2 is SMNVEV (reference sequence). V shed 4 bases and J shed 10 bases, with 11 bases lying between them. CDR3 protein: CASSSYSGEQFF. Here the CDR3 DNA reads TGTGCCAGCAGTTCTTACTCCGGGGAGCAGTTCTTC.